A single sample is the source of the 17 T cell receptor beta chains below, sequenced in a study of cytomegalovirus exposure and HLA in healthy donors. Libraries were prepared by immunoSEQ multiplex PCR; TCRdb keeps only in-frame clonotypes and omits some of them. This table holds about 190,000 clones, more than 70% found once. The sample consisted of PBMCs. The receptors come from a woman aged 18-29 years in good health and CMV-seronegative.

The J gene is TRBJ2-3, the V gene TRBV7-3; 10 positions match TRBD2. The J segment lost 0 bases and the V segment lost 7 bases, leaving 7 bases of the junction unmatched. Germline V gives CDR1 SGHTA, CDR2 FQGTGA. The CDR3 runs to 16 residues. CDR3 region: CASKRGGPSSTDTQYF. The CDR3 DNA reads as TGTGCCAGCAAGCGGGGGGGTCCCTCTAGCACAGATACGCAGTATTTT.

The chain is built from TRBV5-1 and TRBJ2-5, with a possible D match to TRBD2 (6 bases). Germline values: CDR1 SGHRS, CDR2 YFSETQ. This CDR3 is built from 14 residues. V gave up 3 bases and J gave up 1 base, with 10 bases separating them. CDR3 sequence reads: CASSSAGSQETQYF. Here the CDR3 DNA reads TGCGCCAGCAGCTCCGCCGGGAGCCAAGAGACCCAGTACTTC.

The chain carries TRBV10-3 and TRBJ1-3; D ambiguous. This CDR3 spans 13 amino acids. V dropped 3 bases and J dropped 1 base, with 4 bases sitting between them. The germline V gene encodes CDR1 ENHRY and CDR2 SYGVKD. DNA for the CDR3: TGTGCCATCAGTGAACTATCTGGAAACACCATATATTTT. Translated, it gives CAISELSGNTIYF.

The J gene is TRBJ2-3, the V gene TRBV30; 7 bases are shared with TRBD1. V was clipped by 1 base and J by 0 bases; unmatched bases: 7. The CDR3 extends over 16 amino acids. CDR1 and CDR2 (germline): GTSNPN, SVGIG (reference sequence). Here the CDR3 DNA reads TGTGCCTGGAGTGAGGGGACAGCACAAAGCACAGATACGCAGTATTTT. Its translation: CAWSEGTAQSTDTQYF.

This clone appeared a single time. CDR3 coding DNA: TGTGCCAGCAAACTAGCGGGAACAGATACGCAGTATTTT. It specifies CASKLAGTDTQYF. J is TRBJ2-3 and V is TRBV6-4; 10 nucleotides agree with TRBD2. CDR3 length equals 13 residues. Germline-derived CDR1 and CDR2 are MRHNA and SNTAGT. J lost 3 bases, V lost 7 bases, and 1 base had no gene match.

The chain is built from TRBV5-1 and TRBJ2-3; D gene ambiguous. Looked up from germline, CDR1 is SGHRS and CDR2 is YFSETQ. The CDR3 is 14 amino acids. Trimming cost V 3 bases and J 3 bases, with 11 bases left between them. The CDR3 sequence is CASSSPGGTDTQYF. DNA of the CDR3: TGCGCCAGCAGCTCCCCAGGTGGTACAGATACGCAGTATTTT.

J is TRBJ2-2 and V is TRBV7-6; 10 bases are shared with TRBD2. This CDR3 is built from 16 residues. From germline, CDR1 is SGHVS and CDR2 FNYEAQ. Trimming took 3 bases from V and 5 from J; bases not matched to a gene: 6. The CDR3, as DNA: TGTGCCAGCAGCTTCGCCGGGACTAGCGCGACCGGGGAGCTGTTTTTT. It yields the protein CASSFAGTSATGELFF.

This chain connects TRBV5-1 to TRBJ2-5; 11 bases are a match to TRBD2. Germline V gives CDR1 SGHRS, CDR2 YFSETQ. The V gene end was trimmed by 4 bases and the J gene end by 5 bases; junction bases not matched to a gene: 16. The CDR3 sequence is 18 residues long. CDR3 residues: CASSQSSGGALGGETQYF. DNA of the CDR3: TGCGCCAGCAGCCAAAGTAGCGGGGGGGCTCTTGGAGGGGAGACCCAGTACTTC.

The V and J genes are TRBV27 and TRBJ2-7; TRBD2 is a possible D gene (6 bases). The CDR3 spans 15 residues. V dropped 6 bases and J dropped 2 bases, with 17 bases sitting between them. Germline-derived CDR1 and CDR2 are MNHEY and SMNVEV (reference sequence). The CDR3 DNA reads as TGTGCCAGCAGCAAATCCGGGACTGTACCCTACGAGCAGTACTTC. Its translation: CASSKSGTVPYEQYF.

CDR3 loop: CAWAGQSNGYTF. The CDR3 DNA is TGTGCCTGGGCTGGACAGTCCAATGGCTACACCTTC. J is TRBJ1-2 and V is TRBV30, with a tentative D call TRBD1 (6 bases). This CDR3 has 12 amino acids. Germline CDR1 and CDR2: GTSNPN and SVGIG (reference sequence). Trimming left V 5 bases short and J 6 bases short, with 13 bases between.

This clone appeared a few times. The gene calls are TRBV25-1 and TRBJ1-2; D uncertain. V was pared by 2 bases and J by 8 bases, with 15 bases between. Germline V gene lookup returns CDR1 MGHDK and CDR2 SYGVNS. This CDR3 is 14 amino acids long. This chain's CDR3 is CASSEEGPRRGYTF. CDR3 sequence (DNA): TGTGCCAGCAGTGAAGAAGGGCCGAGGAGGGGCTACACCTTC.

The chain uses TRBV9 and TRBJ2-2; no reliable D call. V lost 0 bases to trimming and J lost 5 bases, with 5 bases between them. Per the germline V gene, CDR1 is SGDLS and CDR2 is YYNGEE. CDR3 length: 13 amino acids. The CDR3 DNA sequence: TGTGCCAGCAGCGTAGCTGTTACCGGGGAGCTGTTTTTT. Its protein product is CASSVAVTGELFF.

The count of this clone is one. This rearrangement joins TRBV9 to TRBJ1-3; weak D call: TRBD1 (5 bases). The CDR3 spans 13 residues. The V end lost 7 bases, the J end lost 1 base, and 9 bases lay between the germline ends. Per the germline V gene, CDR1 is SGDLS and CDR2 is YYNGEE. CDR3 in amino acids: CASQGHSGNTIYF. The CDR3 nucleotides read TGTGCCAGCCAGGGTCATTCTGGAAACACCATATATTTT.

The CDR3: CASTQTVAHTEAFF. The CDR3 DNA is TGTGCCAGCACACAGACAGTGGCGCACACTGAAGCTTTCTTT. The gene calls are TRBV6-1 and TRBJ1-1; a possible D gene is TRBD1 (5 bases). Trimming shortened V by 7 bases and J by 3 bases, and 15 bases separated the two germline ends. CDR1 and CDR2 (germline): MNHNS, SASEGT. CDR3 length: 14 amino acids.

This sequence joins TRBV6-6 and TRBJ1-1; D is possibly TRBD1 (5 bases). Germline CDR1 is MNHNY and CDR2 is SVGAGI (reference sequence). The CDR3 runs to 13 residues. V was shortened by 6 bases and J by 1 base, with 9 bases between the two germline ends. CDR3: CASSDGQNTEAFF. CDR3 DNA sequence: TGTGCCAGCAGCGACGGACAGAACACTGAAGCTTTCTTT.

The chain employs TRBV6-5 and TRBJ2-1; D might be TRBD2 (5 bases). CDR3 length: 15 amino acids. Between the trimmed V and J ends, which lost 0 bases and 6 bases, there was a span of 12 bases. The germline CDR1 and CDR2 sequences are MNHEY and SVGAGI. CDR3 coding DNA: TGTGCCAGCAGTTACTCAGGGCTAGCACTCAATGAGCAGTTCTTC. This sequence encodes CASSYSGLALNEQFF.

J is TRBJ2-2 and V is TRBV2, with D tentatively TRBD1 (6 bases). CDR3 size: 16 residues. V lost 0 bases to trimming and J lost 2 bases, with 10 bases between them. Germline V gives CDR1 SNHLY, CDR2 FYNNEI. This CDR3 is CASSEAKGVNTGELFF. The CDR3 DNA sequence: TGTGCCAGCAGTGAAGCGAAGGGGGTAAACACCGGGGAGCTGTTTTTT.